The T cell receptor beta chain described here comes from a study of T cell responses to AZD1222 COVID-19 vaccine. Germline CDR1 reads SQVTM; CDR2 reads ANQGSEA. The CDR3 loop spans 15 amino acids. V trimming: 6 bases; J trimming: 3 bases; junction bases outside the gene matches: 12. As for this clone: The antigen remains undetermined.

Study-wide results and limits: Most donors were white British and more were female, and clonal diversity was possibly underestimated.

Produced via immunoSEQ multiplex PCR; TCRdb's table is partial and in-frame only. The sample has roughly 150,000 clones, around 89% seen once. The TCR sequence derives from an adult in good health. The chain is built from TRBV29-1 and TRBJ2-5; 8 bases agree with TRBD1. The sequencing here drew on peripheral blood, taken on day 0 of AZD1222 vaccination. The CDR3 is CSVGPRTGIEETQYF. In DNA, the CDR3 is TGCAGCGTCGGCCCCCGGACAGGGATAGAAGAGACCCAGTACTTC.